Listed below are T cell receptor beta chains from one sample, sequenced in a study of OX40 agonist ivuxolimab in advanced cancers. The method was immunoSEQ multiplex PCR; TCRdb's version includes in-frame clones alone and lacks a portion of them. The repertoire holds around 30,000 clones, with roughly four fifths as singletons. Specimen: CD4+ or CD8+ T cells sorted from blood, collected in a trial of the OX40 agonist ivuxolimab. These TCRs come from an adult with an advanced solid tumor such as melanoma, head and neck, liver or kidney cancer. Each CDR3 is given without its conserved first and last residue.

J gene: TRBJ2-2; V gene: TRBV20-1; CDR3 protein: SAQMAGELF
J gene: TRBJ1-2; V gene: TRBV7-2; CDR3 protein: ASSPPAGSNYGYT
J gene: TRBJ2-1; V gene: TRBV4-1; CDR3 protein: ASSQEGLAGGIPSHNEQF
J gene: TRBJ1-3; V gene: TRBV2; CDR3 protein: ASTTAISGNTIY
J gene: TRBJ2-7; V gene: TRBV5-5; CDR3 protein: ASSLDIPSYEQY
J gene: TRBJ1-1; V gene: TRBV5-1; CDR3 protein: ASAIQLNTEAF
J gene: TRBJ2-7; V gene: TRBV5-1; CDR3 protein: ASSRGGLGYEQY
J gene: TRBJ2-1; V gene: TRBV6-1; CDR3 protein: ASSGGGLDEQF
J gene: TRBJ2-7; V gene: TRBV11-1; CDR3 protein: ASSLDGGGSEQY
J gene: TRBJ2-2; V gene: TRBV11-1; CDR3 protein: ASSQTRFAGELF
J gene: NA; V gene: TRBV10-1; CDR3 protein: ASSERTDYEQY
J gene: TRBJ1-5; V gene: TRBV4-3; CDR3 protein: ASAKRLNQPQH
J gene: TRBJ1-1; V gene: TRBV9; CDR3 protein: ASSPPPGANTEAF
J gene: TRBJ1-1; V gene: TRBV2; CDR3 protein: ASSRGLNTEAF
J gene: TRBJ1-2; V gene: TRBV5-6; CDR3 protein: ASSSDRGGYGYT
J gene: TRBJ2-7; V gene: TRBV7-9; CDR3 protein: ASSRQGYEQY
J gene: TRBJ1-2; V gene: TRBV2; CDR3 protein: ASSATLSGTGGHGYT
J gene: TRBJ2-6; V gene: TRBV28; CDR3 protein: ASSLGGSGANVLT
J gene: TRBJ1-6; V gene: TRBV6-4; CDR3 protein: ASRRTDNSPLH
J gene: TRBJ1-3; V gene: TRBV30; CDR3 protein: AFRQGATGNTIY
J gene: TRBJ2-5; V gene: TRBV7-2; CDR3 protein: ASSHGAGERETQY
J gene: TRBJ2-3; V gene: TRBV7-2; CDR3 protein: ASSSGGWSDTQY
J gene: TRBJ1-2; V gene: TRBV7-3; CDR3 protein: ASSLKPGTDYGYT
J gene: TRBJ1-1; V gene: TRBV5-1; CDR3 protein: ASSLGVQWNTEAF
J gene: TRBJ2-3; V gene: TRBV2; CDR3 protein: ASRRGAGANTDTQY
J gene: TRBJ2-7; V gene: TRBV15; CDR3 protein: ATSRQTARSSYEQY
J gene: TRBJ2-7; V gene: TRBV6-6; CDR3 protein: ASSSNSLPEQY
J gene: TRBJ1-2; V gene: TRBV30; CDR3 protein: AWSVQGFDYGYT
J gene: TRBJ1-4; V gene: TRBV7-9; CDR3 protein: ASSLNARLVPVENEKLF
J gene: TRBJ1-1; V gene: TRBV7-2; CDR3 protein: ASSGQNTEAF
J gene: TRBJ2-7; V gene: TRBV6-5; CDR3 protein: ASSYTYRGDYEQY